Sequencing of this TCR beta chain was carried out in a study of blood T cell repertoires in COVID-19. The protocol was immunoSEQ multiplex PCR, while the TCRdb copy is restricted to in-frame clones and leaves out a portion. This table holds some 62,000 clones, approximately 80% found once. The CDR3 totals 14 residues. Trimming removed 7 bases from V and 4 bases from J; junction bases left unmatched: 9. Germline V CDR1 and CDR2: WSHSY, SAAADI. The rearrangement uses TRBV10-2 and TRBJ2-7, with 8 nucleotides matching TRBD1. Material: peripheral blood. This clonotype originated in an elderly woman with active or convalescent COVID-19. The CDR3 sequence: CASTVGQGGYEQYF. The CDR3, as DNA: TGCGCCAGCACTGTTGGACAGGGTGGGTACGAGCAGTACTTC.